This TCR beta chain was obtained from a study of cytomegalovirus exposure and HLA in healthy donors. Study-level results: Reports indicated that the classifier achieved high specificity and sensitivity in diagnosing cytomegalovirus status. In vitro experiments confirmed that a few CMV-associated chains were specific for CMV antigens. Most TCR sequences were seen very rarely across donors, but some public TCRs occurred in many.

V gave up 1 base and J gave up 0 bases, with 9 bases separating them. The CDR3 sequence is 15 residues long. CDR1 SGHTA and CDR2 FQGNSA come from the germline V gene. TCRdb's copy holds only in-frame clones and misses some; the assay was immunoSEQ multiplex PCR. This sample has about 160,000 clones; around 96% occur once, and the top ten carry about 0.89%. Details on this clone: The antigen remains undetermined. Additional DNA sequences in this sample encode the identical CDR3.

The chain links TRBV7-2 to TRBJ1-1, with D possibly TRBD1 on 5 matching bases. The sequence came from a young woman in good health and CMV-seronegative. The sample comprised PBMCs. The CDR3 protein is CASSLGGGLNTEAFF. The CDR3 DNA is TGTGCCAGCAGCTTAGGGGGGGGTCTGAACACTGAAGCTTTCTTT.